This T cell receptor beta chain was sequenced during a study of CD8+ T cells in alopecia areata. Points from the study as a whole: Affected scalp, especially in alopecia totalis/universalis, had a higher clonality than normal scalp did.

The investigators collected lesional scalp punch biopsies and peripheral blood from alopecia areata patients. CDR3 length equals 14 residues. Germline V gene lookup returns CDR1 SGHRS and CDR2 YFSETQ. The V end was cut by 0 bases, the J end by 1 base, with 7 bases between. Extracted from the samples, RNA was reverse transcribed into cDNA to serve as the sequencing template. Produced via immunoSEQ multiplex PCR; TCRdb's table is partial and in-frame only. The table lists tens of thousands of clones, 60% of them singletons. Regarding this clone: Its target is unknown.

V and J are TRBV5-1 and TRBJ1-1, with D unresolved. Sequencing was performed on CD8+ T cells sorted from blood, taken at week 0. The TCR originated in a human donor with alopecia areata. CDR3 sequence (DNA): TGCGCCAGCAGCTTGGCCATATCGAACACTGAAGCTTTCTTT. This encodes CASSLAISNTEAFF.